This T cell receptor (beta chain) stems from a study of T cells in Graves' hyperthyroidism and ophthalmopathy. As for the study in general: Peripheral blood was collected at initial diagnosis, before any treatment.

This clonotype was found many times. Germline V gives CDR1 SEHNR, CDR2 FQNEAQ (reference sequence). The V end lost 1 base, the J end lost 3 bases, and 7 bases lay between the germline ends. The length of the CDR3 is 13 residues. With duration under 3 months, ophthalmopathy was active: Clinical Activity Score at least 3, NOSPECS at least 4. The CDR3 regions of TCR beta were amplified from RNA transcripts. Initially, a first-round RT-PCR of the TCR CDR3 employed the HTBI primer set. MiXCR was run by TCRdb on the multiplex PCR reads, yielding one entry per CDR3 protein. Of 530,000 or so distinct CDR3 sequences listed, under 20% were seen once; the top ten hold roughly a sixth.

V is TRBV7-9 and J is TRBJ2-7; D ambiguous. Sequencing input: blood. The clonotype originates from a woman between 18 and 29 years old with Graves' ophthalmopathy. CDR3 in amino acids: CASSLEAVYEQYF. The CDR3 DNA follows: TGTGCCAGCAGCTTAGAGGCAGTCTACGAGCAGTACTTC.